This T cell receptor (beta chain) is drawn from a study of blood T cell repertoires in COVID-19. Study context: PBMCs, B-cell-depleted T cells, or T cells provided the cDNA or gDNA that made up the material.

In the authors' methods: Reference gene primer amplification in the assay estimated nucleated cell counts. Sequencing was performed with immunoSEQ multiplex PCR; in TCRdb, only in-frame clones are kept and a portion is missing. The V and J calls and clone size were taken over from that table, and D and trimming were inferred from the DNA. The data hold 65,000 to 85,000 clones, with 75% to 90% observed a single time. The germline V and J ends were trimmed by 4 bases and 1 base, with 14 bases remaining between them. The length of the CDR3 is 15 residues. Germline V gene sequence: CDR1 SGHRS, CDR2 YFSETQ.

This receptor was taken from a human donor in a cohort sampled during active COVID-19. The sample comprised peripheral blood. The J gene is TRBJ1-1, the V gene TRBV5-1; D is undetermined. The chain's CDR3 is CASSPGLGGNTEAFF. In DNA, the CDR3 is TGCGCCAGCAGCCCCGGCCTGGGAGGGAACACTGAAGCTTTCTTT.